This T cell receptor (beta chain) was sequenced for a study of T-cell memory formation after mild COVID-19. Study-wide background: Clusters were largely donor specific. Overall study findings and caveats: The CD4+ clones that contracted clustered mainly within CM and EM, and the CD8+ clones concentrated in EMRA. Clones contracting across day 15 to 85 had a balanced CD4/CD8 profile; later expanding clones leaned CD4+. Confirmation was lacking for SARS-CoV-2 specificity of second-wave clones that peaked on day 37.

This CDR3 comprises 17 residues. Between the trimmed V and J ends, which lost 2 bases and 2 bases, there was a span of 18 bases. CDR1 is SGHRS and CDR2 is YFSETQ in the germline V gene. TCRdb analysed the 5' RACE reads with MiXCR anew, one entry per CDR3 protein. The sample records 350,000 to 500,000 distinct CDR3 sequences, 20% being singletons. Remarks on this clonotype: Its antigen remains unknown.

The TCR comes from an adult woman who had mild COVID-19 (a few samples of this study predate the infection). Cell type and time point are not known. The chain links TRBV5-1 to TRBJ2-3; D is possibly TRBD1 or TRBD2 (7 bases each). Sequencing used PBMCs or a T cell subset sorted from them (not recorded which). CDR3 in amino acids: CASSLQGGGGYTDTQYF. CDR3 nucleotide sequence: TGCGCCAGCAGCTTACAAGGGGGCGGGGGCTACACAGATACGCAGTATTTT.